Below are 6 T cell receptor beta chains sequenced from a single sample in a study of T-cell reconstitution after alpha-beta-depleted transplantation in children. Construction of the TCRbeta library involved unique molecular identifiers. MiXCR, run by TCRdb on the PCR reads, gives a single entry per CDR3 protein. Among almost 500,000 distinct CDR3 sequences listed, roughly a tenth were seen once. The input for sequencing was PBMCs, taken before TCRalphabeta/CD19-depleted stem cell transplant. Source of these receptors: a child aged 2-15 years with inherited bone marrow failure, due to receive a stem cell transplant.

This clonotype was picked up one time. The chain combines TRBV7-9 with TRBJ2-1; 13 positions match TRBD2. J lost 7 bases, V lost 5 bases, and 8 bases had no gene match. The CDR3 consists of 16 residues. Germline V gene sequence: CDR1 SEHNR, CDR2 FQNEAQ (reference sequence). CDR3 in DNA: TGTGCCAGCAGCGGGAGGACTAGCGGGAGAATGAATGAGCAGTTCTTC. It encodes CASSGRTSGRMNEQFF. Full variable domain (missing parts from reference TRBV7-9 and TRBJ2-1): DTGVSQNPRHKITKRGQNVTFRCDPISEHNRLYWYRQTLGQGPEFLTYFQNEAQLEKSRLLSDRFSAERPKGSFSTLEIQRTEQGDSAMYLCASSGRTSGRMNEQFFGPGTRLTVL.

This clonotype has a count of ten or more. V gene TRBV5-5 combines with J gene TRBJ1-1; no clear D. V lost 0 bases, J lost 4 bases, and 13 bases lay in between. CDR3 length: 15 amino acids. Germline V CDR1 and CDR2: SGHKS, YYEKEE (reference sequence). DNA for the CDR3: TGTGCCAGCAGCTTGGCGCCAGGCATAAGCACTGAAGCTTTCTTT. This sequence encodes CASSLAPGISTEAFF. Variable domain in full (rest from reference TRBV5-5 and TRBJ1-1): DAGVTQSPTHLIKTRGQQVTLRCSPISGHKSVSWYQQVLGQGPQFIFQYYEKEERGRGNFPDRFSARQFPNYSSELNVNALLLGDSALYLCASSLAPGISTEAFFGQGTRLTVV.

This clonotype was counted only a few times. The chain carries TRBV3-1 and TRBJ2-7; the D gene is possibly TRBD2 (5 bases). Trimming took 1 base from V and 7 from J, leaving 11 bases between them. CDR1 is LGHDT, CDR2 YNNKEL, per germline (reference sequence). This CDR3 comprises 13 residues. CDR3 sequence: CASSQGTPGEQYF. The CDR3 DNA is TGTGCCAGCAGCCAAGGGACTCCGGGAGAGCAGTACTTC.

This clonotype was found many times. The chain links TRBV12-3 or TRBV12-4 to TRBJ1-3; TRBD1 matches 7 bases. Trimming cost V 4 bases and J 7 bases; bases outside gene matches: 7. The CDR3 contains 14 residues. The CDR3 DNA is TGTGCCAGCAGTTCGGACAGGAGTGGGAACACCATATATTTT. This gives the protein CASSSDRSGNTIYF.

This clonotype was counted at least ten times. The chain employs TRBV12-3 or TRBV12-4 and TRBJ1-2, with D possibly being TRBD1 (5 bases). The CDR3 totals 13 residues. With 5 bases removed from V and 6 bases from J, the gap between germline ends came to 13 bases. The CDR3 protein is CASSAYGADGYTF. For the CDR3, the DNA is TGTGCCAGCAGTGCCTACGGGGCAGATGGCTACACCTTC.

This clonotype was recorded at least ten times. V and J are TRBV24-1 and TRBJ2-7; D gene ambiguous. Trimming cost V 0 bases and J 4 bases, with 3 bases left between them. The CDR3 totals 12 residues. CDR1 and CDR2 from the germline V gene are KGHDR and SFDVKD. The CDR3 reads CATSDLGYEQYF. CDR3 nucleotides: TGTGCCACCAGTGATTTGGGGTACGAGCAGTACTTC.